This T cell receptor beta chain was captured in a study of control samples from healthy donors and cancer patients. The table came from immunoSEQ multiplex PCR; TCRdb's copy has only in-frame clones and leaves some out. Of 55,000 to 70,000 clones listed, roughly 90% are singletons. With 6 bases removed from V and 4 bases from J, the gap between germline ends came to 15 bases. This CDR3 contains 14 residues. CDR1 is SNHLY and CDR2 is FYNNEI in the germline V gene. The sequence derives from a man aged 25-45 years with colorectal cancer. The sequenced material came from PBMCs. The V call is TRBV2, the J call TRBJ1-1; D possibly corresponds to TRBD1 (6 bases). The CDR3 DNA reads TGTGCCAGCAGAGCGCAGGGGAGTCGCACTGAAGCTTTCTTT. Protein product: CASRAQGSRTEAFF.